The entry below gives a single TCR beta chain sequence along with its context. Its antigen remains unidentified. The primer mix had 60 Vbeta and 13 Jbeta primers. The protocol was immunoSEQ multiplex PCR, while the TCRdb copy is restricted to in-frame clones and leaves out a portion. The sample shows roughly 120,000 clones, roughly 67% of them seen only once. Germline V gene data show CDR1 as MGHRA and CDR2 as YSYEKL. This CDR3 has 15 amino acids. Trimming removed 4 bases from V and 1 base from J, with 13 bases in between. This entry is derived from a study of cytomegalovirus exposure and HLA in healthy donors. General study points: The study recorded about 160 TCR beta chains that were cytomegalovirus-associated. Later on, an analysis tied 15,000 to 20,000 TCR beta sequences to HLA alleles at 0.05 false discovery rate. A later analysis showed HLA-associated TCR beta chains outstripping equally common others in clonal expansion.

This receptor was taken from a man aged 18 to 29 in good health and CMV-seropositive. This sequence joins TRBV4-1 and TRBJ1-1, with D unclear. The sequenced material came from PBMCs. The DNA for the CDR3 is TGCGCCAGCAGCCCGAGTTGGGGAGAGAACACTGAAGCTTTCTTT. Encoded protein: CASSPSWGENTEAFF.